These T cell receptor beta chains were read from a single sample in a study of identical twins. TCRdb used MiXCR to reprocess the 5' RACE reads, holding one entry per CDR3 protein. The table lists 200,000 to 250,000 distinct CDR3 sequences, approximately 5.9% of them singletons. The sample was also reused in another study, on T cells expressing NK-cell markers.

The sample comprised CD8+ T cells sorted from blood. These receptors originate from a woman in her late teens or twenties in good health. CDR3s include the opening cysteine and the closing phenylalanine or tryptophan. The D gene is left open where the match is weak. Rows may omit the clone size; those that give it use once, few, many or a size class.

V gene,D gene,J gene,clone size,CDR3 length,CDR3 DNA,CDR3 protein
TRBV6-5,TRBD2,TRBJ2-1,NA,16,TGTGCCAGCAGTTCGTGGACTAGCGGCACAGGGGGTGAGCAGTTCTTC,CASSSWTSGTGGEQFF
TRBV27,NA,TRBJ1-2,NA,13,TGTGCCAGCAGTTTACCCTCCGGCTATGGCTACACCTTC,CASSLPSGYGYTF
TRBV9,NA,TRBJ2-1,many,13,TGTGCCAGCAGCCCTCAGGGGGGTTGGGAGCAGTTCTTC,CASSPQGGWEQFF
TRBV6-1,NA,TRBJ1-1,many,14,TGTGCCAGCAGTGAAGGGGAAAGGAGGTCTGAAGCTTTCTTT,CASSEGERRSEAFF
TRBV4-1,NA,TRBJ1-1,few,15,TGCGCCAGCAGCCATTTCGCGGGCCTGAACACTGAAGCTTTCTTT,CASSHFAGLNTEAFF
TRBV4-1,TRBD2,TRBJ2-1,many,17,TGCGCCAGCAGCCAAGATCCGCGTGGCGGGGGGGAAAATGAGCAGTTCTTC,CASSQDPRGGGENEQFF
TRBV7-9,NA,TRBJ1-2,few,14,TGTGCCAGCAGCCTAGAGGGACCGGTCTATGGCTACACCTTC,CASSLEGPVYGYTF
TRBV9,TRBD1,TRBJ2-3,few,16,TGTGCCAGCAGCGTAGGAGACAGGGGGCGTACAGATACGCAGTATTTT,CASSVGDRGRTDTQYF
TRBV20-1,NA,TRBJ2-1,many,14,TGCAGTGCTAGAGATGGGACTCAGTACAATGAGCAGTTCTTC,CSARDGTQYNEQFF
TRBV12-3/TRBV12-4,NA,TRBJ1-1,few,14,TGTGCCAGCAGCTCCACAGCAGGGGTCACTGAAGCTTTCTTT,CASSSTAGVTEAFF
TRBV5-6,TRBD1,TRBJ2-2,NA,15,TGTGCCAGCAGCTTGGGACAGGGGGGTTTCGGGGAGCTGTTTTTT,CASSLGQGGFGELFF
TRBV9,TRBD2,TRBJ2-1,many,14,TGTGCCAGCAGCGTGGCGGGAGATAACAATGAGCAGTTCTTC,CASSVAGDNNEQFF
TRBV3-1,TRBD2,TRBJ2-1,NA,17,TGTGCCACCTGCAAAGAGGTAGCGGGGGGGCCTGGTAGTGAGCAGTTCTTC,CATCKEVAGGPGSEQFF
TRBV27,NA,TRBJ2-1,NA,13,TGTGCCAGCACCCGCGTTCGCGGAAATGAGCAGTTCTTC,CASTRVRGNEQFF
TRBV27,NA,TRBJ1-2,NA,15,TGTGCCAGCAGTTTATTTGGGGGCAGGGGCTATGGCTACACCTTC,CASSLFGGRGYGYTF
TRBV6-1,NA,TRBJ2-2,NA,18,TGTGCCAGCATCCCAGAGTACGGTCTTAATGCGAACACCGGGGAGCTGTTTTTT,CASIPEYGLNANTGELFF
TRBV29-1,NA,TRBJ2-1,NA,15,TGCAGCGTTCCGGGAACCCGTCGCTCCTACAATGAGCAGTTCTTC,CSVPGTRRSYNEQFF
TRBV27,TRBD2,TRBJ2-3,few,15,TGTGCCAGCTCCTTACTAGCGGGAGTTGTAGATACGCAGTATTTT,CASSLLAGVVDTQYF
TRBV5-1,TRBD2,TRBJ2-1,NA,18,TGCGCCAGCAGCTTGAGGGCGACTAGCGGGAGTATCAACAATGAGCAGTTCTTC,CASSLRATSGSINNEQFF
TRBV29-1,TRBD2,TRBJ2-7,few,13,TGCAGCGGCGGGGAGGGGACCATCTACGAGCAGTACTTC,CSGGEGTIYEQYF
TRBV5-1,NA,TRBJ2-1,few,13,TGCGCCAGCAGCTTGGGGGGGGCCCATGAGCAGTTCTTC,CASSLGGAHEQFF
TRBV11-3,TRBD2,TRBJ2-1,few,15,TGTGCCAGCAGCAGCACTAGCGGGGGGGTGAATGAGCAGTTCTTC,CASSSTSGGVNEQFF
TRBV13,TRBD1,TRBJ1-1,NA,15,TGTGCCAGCAGCTCGACCCGGGACAGGGCGCCTGAAGCTTTCTTT,CASSSTRDRAPEAFF
TRBV13,NA,TRBJ1-3,many,16,TGTGCCAGCAGCTCCCTACTTGGAGGGAATGGAAACACCATATATTTT,CASSSLLGGNGNTIYF
TRBV7-2,NA,TRBJ2-3,few,13,TGTGCCAGCAGAAATACTAGCACAGATACGCAGTATTTT,CASRNTSTDTQYF
TRBV4-3,NA,TRBJ2-1,few,16,TGCGCCAGCAGCCAGGAACGCAAGAGCTCCTACAATGAGCAGTTCTTC,CASSQERKSSYNEQFF
TRBV5-1,NA,TRBJ1-1,many,12,TGCGCCAGCAGTGACGGCCTCACTGAAGCTTTCTTT,CASSDGLTEAFF
TRBV20-1,NA,TRBJ2-7,few,15,TGCAGTGCTAGTCCCTCGGGGAAGTATGCCCACGAGCAGTACTTC,CSASPSGKYAHEQYF
TRBV27,NA,TRBJ2-7,NA,15,TGTGCCAGCAGTTTTCGTTTTGGGACTGGTTACGAGCAGTACTTC,CASSFRFGTGYEQYF
TRBV2,NA,TRBJ2-7,NA,12,TGTGCCAGCAGGGGGGACCGCTACGAGCAGTACTTC,CASRGDRYEQYF
TRBV6-5,NA,TRBJ1-2,NA,13,TGTGCCAGCAGTTATGCCTATGACTATGGCTACACCTTC,CASSYAYDYGYTF
TRBV7-3,NA,TRBJ2-1,NA,14,TGTGCCAGCAGTCAAAGGGTGGGGAGCGGCGAGCAGTTCTTC,CASSQRVGSGEQFF
TRBV13,TRBD2,TRBJ2-1,NA,14,TGTGCCAGCAGCTTAGGCGGGGGGGCCGGGGAGCAGTTCTTC,CASSLGGGAGEQFF